The clone carrying this T cell receptor (beta chain) has a single count. Germline-derived CDR1 and CDR2 are LNHDA and SQIVND (reference sequence). Trimming cost V 5 bases and J 0 bases, with 11 bases left between them. The CDR3 contains 15 residues. The table came from immunoSEQ multiplex PCR; TCRdb's copy has only in-frame clones and leaves some out. This table has about 220,000 clones, about 81% appearing once. This specimen belongs to a study of blood T cell repertoires in COVID-19. Study overall: Material from acute and convalescent COVID-19 was sourced from the United States, Italy and Spain. The cDNA or gDNA used as material had been derived from T cells, B-cell-depleted T cells, or PBMCs.

Patients from Seattle were sampled longitudinally, starting during active infection. Specimen: peripheral blood. The chain combines TRBV19 with TRBJ2-1; D perhaps matches TRBD2 (5 bases). This sequence originates from a woman aged 70-85 years with COVID-19, enrolled during active disease. CDR3: CASSSSGNSYNEQFF. The DNA for the CDR3 is TGTGCCAGTAGTTCGAGCGGAAACTCCTACAATGAGCAGTTCTTC.